These 20 T cell receptor beta chains came from one sample sequenced in a study of early T cells in non-severe SARS-CoV-2 infection. One entry per CDR3 protein results from TCRdb running MiXCR on the 5' RACE reads. The sample has 60,000 or so distinct CDR3 sequences, more than 9% seen once. Sequencing was carried out using whole blood. Source of these receptors: an adult who was a healthcare worker with PCR-confirmed SARS-CoV-2 infection or an uninfected control (not recorded which).

The sample holds many counts of this clonotype. The chain has TRBV6-4 and TRBJ2-3, with 10 bases matching TRBD2. The junction had 7 bases not matched to a gene; V was cut back by 5 bases and J by 2 bases. Germline lookup yields CDR1 MRHNA and CDR2 SNTAGT. The CDR3 is made up of 16 amino acids. The CDR3 region has the DNA TGTGCCAGCAGTTACGAAGCGGGGGGGTTCACAGATACGCAGTATTTT. Translation gives CASSYEAGGFTDTQYF.

Many counts were recorded for this clonotype. CDR3 amino acids: CASSPGVAGGQETQYF. The CDR3 nucleotides read TGTGCCAGCAGCCCAGGCGTAGCGGGGGGTCAAGAGACCCAGTACTTC. The rearrangement links TRBV11-2 to TRBJ2-5, with 10 bases that match TRBD2. Per germline, CDR1 SGHAT and CDR2 FQNNGV. This CDR3 contains 16 residues. The V segment lost 5 bases and the J segment 2 bases; nucleotides outside the gene matches: 8.

The table lists this clonotype with many counts. The gene calls are TRBV12-3 or TRBV12-4 and TRBJ2-5; D is perhaps TRBD2 (6 bases). V dropped 3 bases and J dropped 4 bases, with 9 bases sitting between them. This CDR3 region has 13 residues. The CDR3 DNA is TGTGCCAGCAGTTTCCGGGGGAGAGAGACCCAGTACTTC. Its protein product is CASSFRGRETQYF.

V usage is TRBV4-2 and J usage is TRBJ2-5; D is tentatively TRBD1 or TRBD2 (6 bases each). The CDR3 sequence is 16 residues long. Germline V lookup: CDR1 LGHNA, CDR2 YNFKEQ. Trimming took off 1 base at V and 4 bases at J, with 16 bases between the two ends. CDR3 coding DNA: TGTGCCAGCAGCCAAGGGTTAGCGGAGGGGGGAGAGACCCAGTACTTC. Amino acids: CASSQGLAEGGETQYF.

The sample holds many counts of this clonotype. The rearrangement links TRBV18 to TRBJ1-1; D uncertain. This CDR3 region has 14 residues. Germline V gene data show CDR1 as KGHSH and CDR2 as LQKENI. The ends were cut back, 1 base at V and 3 bases at J, with 9 bases in the middle. The chain's CDR3 is CASSPLDRHTEAFF. Here the CDR3 DNA reads TGTGCCAGCTCACCACTTGATCGTCACACTGAAGCTTTCTTT.

This clonotype was recorded at least ten times. V gene TRBV30 combines with J gene TRBJ2-5; 10 positions agree with TRBD2. Looked up from germline, CDR1 is GTSNPN and CDR2 is SVGIG (reference sequence). The CDR3 has 15 residues. The ends lost 3 bases at V and 3 bases at J; junction bases unmatched: 7. The CDR3, as DNA: TGTGCCTGGAGCTTGAACAGCGGGGGGGAAGAGACCCAGTACTTC. Protein: CAWSLNSGGEETQYF.

This clonotype was counted ten times or more. V is TRBV10-3 and J is TRBJ1-4, with a possible D match to TRBD1 (5 bases). The CDR3 sequence is 14 residues long. V was shortened by 0 bases and J by 7 bases, with 9 bases between the two germline ends. Germline V CDR1 and CDR2: ENHRY, SYGVKD. Here the CDR3 reads CAISESGPAEKLFF. CDR3 nucleotide sequence: TGTGCCATCAGTGAGTCGGGGCCCGCTGAAAAACTGTTTTTT.

CDR3 nucleotide sequence: TGTGCCAGCAGTCCCCCGGGGGTTGGAGTGTATAATTCACCCCTCCACTTT. Its protein product is CASSPPGVGVYNSPLHF. The V and J genes are TRBV6-6 and TRBJ1-6; tentative D call: TRBD1 (5 bases). The V gene's germline CDR1 is MNHNY and CDR2 SVGAGI (reference sequence). Deletions cut 5 bases from V and 4 bases from J, with 18 bases between. The CDR3 extends over 17 amino acids.

This clonotype was detected ten times or more. The chain employs TRBV20-1 and TRBJ1-6; tentatively, D is TRBD1 (6 bases). Germline CDR1 and CDR2: DFQATT and SNEGSKA (reference sequence). Trimming pared 2 bases from V and 7 bases from J, leaving 12 bases between. There are 14 residues in the CDR3. The CDR3 bases are TGCAGTGCTAGACAGGGGATGGAGAATTCACCCCTCCACTTT. Protein sequence: CSARQGMENSPLHF.

This clonotype came up many times. The V and J genes are TRBV25-1 and TRBJ2-5; 9 bases match TRBD1. The trim removed 4 bases at V and 5 bases at J, leaving 8 bases unmatched. The CDR3 extends over 15 amino acids. Germline CDR1 MGHDK, CDR2 SYGVNS. This chain's CDR3 is CASSAPGTGSETQYF. CDR3 nucleotide sequence: TGTGCCAGCAGTGCTCCCGGGACAGGGAGTGAGACCCAGTACTTC.

In nucleotides, the CDR3 is TGTGCCAGCAGCTTGGATTGGGGGGCCCAAGAGACCCAGTACTTC. Its translation is CASSLDWGAQETQYF. The genes are TRBV5-4 and TRBJ2-5; D possibly uses TRBD1 or TRBD2 (6 bases each). Per germline, CDR1 SGHNT and CDR2 YYREEE (reference sequence). This CDR3 has 15 residues. The V gene lost 0 bases and the J gene lost 1 base, with 10 bases spanning the gap.

This clonotype was observed many times. The V gene is TRBV20-1, the J gene TRBJ1-1; TRBD1 might be the D (5 bases). Germline CDR1 DFQATT, CDR2 SNEGSKA (reference sequence). The CDR3 has 14 amino acids. With 2 bases removed from V and 1 base from J, the gap between germline ends came to 11 bases. DNA of the CDR3: TGCAGTGCTAGATCGGGCCAGGGGAACACTGAAGCTTTCTTT. Protein sequence: CSARSGQGNTEAFF.

The chain joins TRBV30 to TRBJ2-3; 14 positions match TRBD2. CDR3 size: 15 residues. CDR1 is GTSNPN, CDR2 SVGIG, per germline (reference sequence). V trimming: 5 bases; J trimming: 2 bases; junction bases outside the gene matches: 3. The CDR3 DNA is TGTGCCTGGGGACTAGCGGGGGGCCTCACAGATACGCAGTATTTT. Translation gives CAWGLAGGLTDTQYF.

In its sample, this clonotype was seen a few times. The rearrangement uses TRBV29-1 and TRBJ2-1; 8 bases are a match to TRBD2. V shed 7 bases, J shed 4 bases, and the junction held 6 bases outside the gene matches. The CDR3 extends over 13 amino acids. In germline, CDR1 is SQVTM, CDR2 ANQGSEA. CDR3 in DNA: TGCAGCGATGAGCGGGGGAGGTACAATGAGCAGTTCTTC. Translation: CSDERGRYNEQFF.

This chain joins TRBV29-1 and TRBJ2-3; TRBD2 aligns across 11 bases. CDR1 and CDR2 from the germline V gene are SQVTM and ANQGSEA. The CDR3 has 14 residues. Losses at the gene ends were 7 bases for V and 6 bases for J; bases not matched to a gene: 9. For the CDR3, the DNA is TGCAGCGCCACGACTAGCGGGGCTTCGGATACGCAGTATTTT. It specifies CSATTSGASDTQYF.

This clonotype was picked up many times. The V and J genes are TRBV9 and TRBJ2-1, with 7 bases aligning to TRBD1. In germline, CDR1 is SGDLS, CDR2 YYNGEE. Unmatched junction bases numbered 9, after V lost 3 bases and J lost 0 bases. CDR3 size: 17 residues. CDR3 sequence reads: CASSGRDSRSSYNEQFF. The CDR3 nucleotides read TGTGCCAGCAGCGGCCGGGACAGTCGAAGCTCCTACAATGAGCAGTTCTTC.

Only a few counts were recorded for this clonotype. This rearrangement joins TRBV29-1 to TRBJ2-1, with a possible D match to TRBD2 (5 bases). V was shortened by 3 bases and J by 4 bases, with 13 bases between the two germline ends. CDR1 SQVTM and CDR2 ANQGSEA come from the germline V gene. CDR3 size: 14 residues. As DNA, the CDR3 is TGCAGCGTTGATGTAAGCGGAATTTACAATGAGCAGTTCTTC. Amino acid sequence: CSVDVSGIYNEQFF.

This clonotype was seen more than once but under ten times. J is TRBJ2-6 and V is TRBV25-1; unclear D gene. From germline, CDR1 is MGHDK and CDR2 SYGVNS. V was clipped by 5 bases and J by 0 bases, with 2 bases between them. The CDR3 loop spans 13 amino acids. CDR3 nucleotides: TGTGCCAGCAGTTACTCTGGGGCCAACGTCCTGACTTTC. This translates into CASSYSGANVLTF.

This clonotype has a count of ten or more. The chain employs TRBV4-1 and TRBJ1-1; unclear D gene. The CDR3 has 13 residues. Germline CDR1 reads MGHRA; CDR2 reads YSYEKL. V shed 1 base and J shed 5 bases, with 8 bases lying between them. The CDR3 here is CASSQVAGTEAFF. CDR3 DNA sequence: TGCGCCAGCAGCCAAGTAGCCGGGACTGAAGCTTTCTTT.

This chain links TRBV5-1 with TRBJ2-1, with a possible D match to TRBD2 (5 bases). Trimming pared 5 bases from V and 0 bases from J, leaving 12 bases between. This CDR3 contains 15 residues. Germline lookup yields CDR1 SGHRS and CDR2 YFSETQ. This CDR3 reads CASSLTTSSYNEQFF. The CDR3 nucleotides read TGCGCCAGCAGTTTGACCACTAGCTCCTACAATGAGCAGTTCTTC.